These T cell receptor beta chains were read from a single sample in a study of cytomegalovirus exposure and HLA in healthy donors. Some clones are missing from TCRdb's copy, which holds only in-frame ones; the method was immunoSEQ multiplex PCR. This table has some 120,000 clones, over 75% appearing once. The specimen sequenced was PBMCs. All receptors come from a woman aged 18-35 years in good health and CMV-seronegative. Each CDR3 is given with its conserved first and last residue. A D gene is named only where the DNA matches it firmly. Clone size is given for some rows only: seen once, a few or many times, or a class if the clone is expanded.

J,size,V,D,DNA,CDR3
TRBJ1-2,once,TRBV19,TRBD1,TGTGCCAGTAGTTGGACAGGGTTTGACTACACCTTC,CASSWTGFDYTF
TRBJ1-1,.,TRBV5-5,.,TGTGCCAGCATCCCGACAGCTCGGAGCCACATGAACACTGAAGCTTTCTTT,CASIPTARSHMNTEAFF
TRBJ1-1,.,TRBV7-2,.,TGTGCCAGCAGCCCTTCCAGGGGGAACACTGAAGCTTTCTTT,CASSPSRGNTEAFF
TRBJ2-7,.,TRBV6-1,.,TGTGCCAGCAGATTGACGGGGGACTTCACCTACGAGCAGTACTTC,CASRLTGDFTYEQYF
TRBJ2-5,once,TRBV5-1,TRBD1,TGCGCCAGCAGCCTACCCGGGACAGGCCAAGAGACCCAGTACTTC,CASSLPGTGQETQYF
TRBJ2-1,.,TRBV6-4,TRBD2,TGTGCCAGCAGTGAGGGGACTAGCGGCTACAATGAGCAGTTCTTC,CASSEGTSGYNEQFF
TRBJ1-1,.,TRBV5-1,.,TGCGCCAGCAGCTTTGTTTCTAGCACTGAAGCTTTCTTT,CASSFVSSTEAFF
TRBJ2-2,few,TRBV14,.,TGTGCCAGCAGCCAAACAGAGACCGGGGAGCTGTTTTTT,CASSQTETGELFF
TRBJ2-7,.,TRBV7-3,.,TGTGCCAGCAGCTTAAGTTCCCAGGACGAGCAGTACTTC,CASSLSSQDEQYF
TRBJ2-7,.,TRBV15,.,TGTGCCACCAGAGGGGTTGGGCGCTACGAGCAGTACTTC,CATRGVGRYEQYF
TRBJ2-2,.,TRBV7-8,TRBD2,TGTGCCAGCAGCTTCCCCGCGGGGCGCGGACTAGCGGGGGACGGGGAGCTGTTTTTT,CASSFPAGRGLAGDGELFF
TRBJ1-2,.,TRBV19,.,TGTGCCAGTAGTATTGCGGGGGAAAACTATGGCTACACCTTC,CASSIAGENYGYTF
TRBJ1-5,.,TRBV19,.,TGTGCCAGTAGTCAAACCCAACGCGGGCCCCAGCATTTT,CASSQTQRGPQHF
TRBJ1-1,.,TRBV4-2,.,TGTGCCAGCAGCCAAGACAGGGGCGACGCCGGCATTGGGGCTTTCTTT,CASSQDRGDAGIGAFF
TRBJ2-7,.,TRBV4-1,.,TGCGCCAGCAGCCAATCACCTAGCGCTAGCTCCTACGAGCAGTACTTC,CASSQSPSASSYEQYF
TRBJ2-6,.,TRBV7-2,.,TGTGCCAGCAGCTTTAGCGCTTACCCGAGCTCTGGGGCCAACGTCCTGACTTTC,CASSFSAYPSSGANVLTF
TRBJ1-2,.,TRBV7-9,TRBD1,TGTGCCAGCAGCTCGATTAGACAGGGGGCTAAAGGCTACACCTTC,CASSSIRQGAKGYTF
TRBJ2-7,.,TRBV5-4,TRBD1,TGTGCCAGCAGCCTCAGACAGGGCCACCGCTACGAGCAGTACTTC,CASSLRQGHRYEQYF
TRBJ2-1,.,TRBV15,.,TGTGCCACCAGCAGAGATGTGGCGGGGCATACCTACAATGAGCAGTTCTTC,CATSRDVAGHTYNEQFF
TRBJ1-2,.,TRBV21-1,.,TGTGCCAGCAGCTTCCGGCAGGGCAATGGCTACACCTTC,CASSFRQGNGYTF
TRBJ1-1,.,TRBV9,TRBD1,TGTGCCAGCAGCGTCTCGGCAACGGACAGGTTGAACACTGAAGCTTTCTTT,CASSVSATDRLNTEAFF
TRBJ2-6,.,TRBV6-1,.,TGTGCCAGCAGTGAAGGGGCAGGGATTGCCGGGGCCAACGTCCTGACTTTC,CASSEGAGIAGANVLTF